This T cell receptor (beta chain) was sequenced during a study of T cell repertoires in cytomegalovirus infection. Study as a whole: Public signatures in TCR beta pointed to CMV infection and matching HLA type.

Points from the study as a whole: Based on cumulative public TCR beta family frequency, carriers of CMV plus the relevant HLA were identified.

The sample holds many counts of this clonotype. What it binds is unknown. This CDR3 contains 12 residues. Germline CDR1 reads SGHNT; CDR2 reads YYREEE (reference sequence). The V and J ends lost 4 bases and 0 bases respectively, with 1 base between them. TCRdb recomputed calls from the reads with MiXCR, one row per CDR3 protein. The sample holds about 120,000 distinct CDR3 sequences, roughly a tenth seen once. This TCR came from a human donor in good health (CMV status not recorded). Some clones in this sample may be carry-over from other donors' samples. Sequencing input: PBMCs, sequenced either directly or after in vitro stimulation (not recorded which). The chain combines TRBV5-4 with TRBJ2-2; D uncertain. The CDR3 DNA sequence: TGTGCCAGCAGCACGAACACCGGGGAGCTGTTTTTT. Residues: CASSTNTGELFF.